This TCR beta chain was sequenced in a study of blood T cell repertoires in COVID-19. Generated by immunoSEQ multiplex PCR, the TCRdb table keeps only in-frame clones and is missing some. This table holds some 300,000 clones, more than 80% found once. The Seattle patients joined while their infection was active and were tracked longitudinally afterward. CDR1 MNHEY and CDR2 SVGAGI come from the germline V gene. Trimming at V came to 1 base and at J to 5 bases, leaving 7 bases not matched to a gene. This CDR3 spans 16 amino acids. The origin of this receptor is a woman in her 50s with COVID-19, enrolled during active disease. Sequencing was performed on peripheral blood. V is TRBV6-5 and J is TRBJ2-3; the match to TRBD2 covers 9 bases. The CDR3 here is CASSYLVAGVIDTQYF. CDR3 DNA: TGTGCCAGCAGTTACTTGGTAGCGGGAGTCATAGATACGCAGTATTTT.